This T cell receptor (beta chain) was identified during a study of T cells after posttransplantation cyclophosphamide. Study-wide results and caveats: Skin or GI-infiltrating T cells shared few TRB sequences with blood. Later blood repertoires were often dominated by clones from the donor CD8+ memory compartment.

Concerning this clone itself: No antigen is known for it. A read error may produce the germline difference seen at one junction end.

Cells defined as naive were viable CD3+CD4+ or CD3+CD8+ and CCR7+CD45RA+CD45RO-CD95-CD27+CD28+. This related bone marrow graft donor gave peripheral blood on the day of marrow donation. The data were produced by immunoSEQ multiplex PCR, yet TCRdb's version contains in-frame clones alone and is incomplete. Seen here are roughly 30,000 clones, approximately 90% observed once, and the top ten hold 0.2% to 0.3%. Input material: naive CD4+ T cells sorted from PBMCs. The TCR was taken from a woman aged 60 to 75 in good health, CMV-negative, and a related stem cell transplant donor.

The CDR3 is CASSLAGGETQYF. For the CDR3, the DNA is TGTGCTAGCAGCTTGGCTGGGGGGGAGACCCAGTACTTC. V is TRBV7-7 and J is TRBJ2-5; possible D gene TRBD2, 6 bases. Germline lookup yields CDR1 SSHAT and CDR2 FNYEAQ (reference sequence). The CDR3 is 13 residues long. Full variable domain (outside the CDR3, taken from reference TRBV7-7 and TRBJ2-5): GAGVSQSPRYKVTKRGQDVTLRCDPISSHATLYWYQQALGQGPEFLTYFNYEAQPDKSGLPSDRFSAERPEGSISTLTIQRTEQRDSAMYRCASSLAGGETQYFGPGTRLLVL.